Reported below is one T cell receptor beta chain. The record originates from a study of shared clonotypes between healthy human individuals. Across the whole study: The study drew on a couple of women and three men aged 18 to 49 as donors.

Germline CDR1 is MDHEN and CDR2 is SYDVKM. V lost 6 bases and J lost 3; bases outside the gene matches: 4. This CDR3 region has 13 residues. The split of CD4+ cells yielded CD45RA+ naive and CD45RA-negative memory subsets. In the original workflow: Junction-only immunoSEQ data arrived without quality scores, meaning filtering differed. Clones were sequenced by immunoSEQ multiplex PCR, and TCRdb holds only the in-frame ones, with some missing. For V, J and clone size, that table is used; D and trimming come from the DNA. Of approximately 1.5 million clones in the sample, just under 99% are singletons; the top ten hold 0.36%.

The chain links TRBV28 to TRBJ2-7, with 8 bases fitting TRBD2. Sequencing was done on a sample of naive CD4+ T cells sorted from blood. The subset denotes: CD45RA+ positively selected. The sequence was obtained from a man younger than 45 in good health. CDR3 loop: CASRILAGYEQYF. CDR3 DNA sequence: TGTGCCAGCAGAATTCTAGCGGGCTACGAGCAGTACTTC.